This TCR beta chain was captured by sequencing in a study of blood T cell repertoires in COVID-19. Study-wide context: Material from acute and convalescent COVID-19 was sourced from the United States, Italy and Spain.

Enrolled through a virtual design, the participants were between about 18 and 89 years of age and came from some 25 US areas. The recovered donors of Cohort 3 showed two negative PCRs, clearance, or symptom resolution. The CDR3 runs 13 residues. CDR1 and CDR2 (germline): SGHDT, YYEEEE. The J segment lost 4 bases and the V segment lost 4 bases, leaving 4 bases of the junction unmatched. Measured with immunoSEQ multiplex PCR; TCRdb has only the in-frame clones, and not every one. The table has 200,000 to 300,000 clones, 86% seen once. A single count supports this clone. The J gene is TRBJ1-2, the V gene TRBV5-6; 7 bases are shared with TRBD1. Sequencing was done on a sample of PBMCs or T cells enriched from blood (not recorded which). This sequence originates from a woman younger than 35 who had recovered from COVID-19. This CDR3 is CASSPGQSYGYTF. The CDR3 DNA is TGTGCCAGCAGCCCGGGACAGTCCTATGGCTACACCTTC.